The source of this T cell receptor (beta chain) is a study of cytomegalovirus exposure and HLA in healthy donors. The PCR had 60 Vbeta and 13 Jbeta primers. Authors' processing steps: Unique TCR beta chains totaled roughly 79 million in a later count, with some 10 million of them shared. The assay was immunoSEQ multiplex PCR, and TCRdb's table has in-frame clones only and misses some. For V, J and clone size, that table is used; D and trimming come from the DNA. Of roughly 56,000 clones in the sample, about 80% are singletons; the top ten hold roughly 47%. Trimming took 11 bases from V and 0 from J; bases not matched to a gene: 9. Germline V gene sequence: CDR1 LGHNA, CDR2 YNFKEQ. The CDR3 covers 15 residues.

This rearrangement joins TRBV4-2 to TRBJ2-3; 9 bases align to TRBD2. This clonotype was sampled from a man in his fifties in good health and CMV-seropositive. Source material: PBMCs. The CDR3 region is CACRGGVGSTDTQYF. The CDR3 DNA is TGTGCCTGTCGCGGGGGGGTCGGTAGCACAGATACGCAGTATTTT.